The 14 T cell receptor beta chains below all came from one sample that was sequenced in a study of regulatory T cells in long-lasting Graves disease (dated by TCRdb to the early 2020s). According to the study, the label for this sample's time point signals: newly diagnosed GD, antithyroid drugs for less than 3 months. For both TCR sequencing and RNA sequencing, RNA was extracted from PBMCs using TRIzol. Library prep was done by multiplex PCR. These reads were obtained on an Illumina HiSeq 4000. TCR beta libraries were built with iRepertoire HTBI primers and Arm-PCR amplification of CDR3 regions. TCRdb trimmed public reads at Q25 via fastp, called clones via MiXCR and kept in-frame beta chains. Each record represents a unique CDR3 protein, reported with the most common genes and DNA among its rows. In all, the sample holds about 400,000 distinct CDR3 sequences, and around 16% of those were seen once. Roughly 8% of the sample rests with the top ten.

These data are also associated with another study on T cells in Graves' hyperthyroidism and ophthalmopathy.

The sample in question was peripheral blood mononuclear cells (PBMCs), obtained at new diagnosis, from a patient treated with antithyroid drugs. The receptors originated from a woman aged 40 to 50 with Graves disease. Donor details come from another sample of the same person, matched by shared clones.

The chain uses TRBV5-6 and TRBJ1-4; 7 positions match TRBD1. The germline V gene has CDR1 SGHDT and CDR2 YYEEEE. The CDR3 length is 14 residues. Trimming took 4 bases from V and 7 from J; bases not matched to a gene: 7. The CDR3 DNA follows: TGTGCCAGCAGCCGCCGGGACAGAGGTGAAAAACTGTTTTTT. Translation: CASSRRDRGEKLFF. The variable domain in full, with the rest retrieved from reference TRBV5-6 and TRBJ1-4, is DAGVTQSPTHLIKTRGQQVTLRCSPKSGHDTVSWYQQALGQGPQFIFQYYEEEERQRGNFPDRFSGHQFPNYSSELNVNALLLGDSALYLCASSRRDRGEKLFFGSGTQLSVL.

This clonotype was detected a few times. The rearrangement joins TRBV9 to TRBJ2-2; D gene uncertain. CDR1 is SGDLS, CDR2 YYNGEE, per germline. Trimming removed 4 bases at V and 6 bases at J, with 7 bases between. This CDR3 has 12 residues. CDR3 in amino acids: CASSPTPGELFF. In DNA, the CDR3 is TGTGCCAGCAGCCCTACCCCCGGGGAGCTGTTTTTT.

This clonotype has ten or more counts. The chain recombines TRBV28 with TRBJ2-3; a possible D gene is TRBD2 (6 bases). The CDR3 runs 12 residues. Trimming took off 8 bases at V and 6 bases at J, with 12 bases between the two ends. From germline, CDR1 is MDHEN and CDR2 SYDVKM. CDR3 in amino acids: CASRHLADTQYF. The CDR3 bases are TGTGCCAGCCGACACCTAGCGGATACGCAGTATTTT.

This clonotype came up many times. The chain employs TRBV7-6 and TRBJ2-3, with TRBD2 identical over 13 bases. The CDR3 covers 19 residues. CDR1 is SGHVS, CDR2 FNYEAQ, per germline. V trimming: 5 bases; J trimming: 2 bases; junction bases outside the gene matches: 13. The CDR3 sequence: CASSQGLAGVGMNTDTQYF. As DNA, the CDR3 is TGTGCCAGCAGCCAAGGACTAGCGGGAGTGGGGATGAACACAGATACGCAGTATTTT.

There are many counts of this clonotype. J is TRBJ2-7 and V is TRBV7-9; 10 bases match TRBD2. There are 15 residues in the CDR3. CDR1 SEHNR and CDR2 FQNEAQ come from the germline V gene (reference sequence). Trimming at V came to 5 bases and at J to 6 bases, leaving 10 bases not matched to a gene. The CDR3 DNA reads TGTGCCAGCAGCATACTAGCGGGAAGTCTTGGCGAGCAGTACTTC. This codes for CASSILAGSLGEQYF.

This clonotype was seen ten or more times. This sequence joins TRBV19 and TRBJ2-7; tentatively, D is TRBD1 (5 bases). CDR1 is LNHDA, CDR2 SQIVND, per germline (reference sequence). This CDR3 contains 12 residues. V gave up 5 bases and J gave up 3 bases, with 8 bases separating them. The chain's CDR3 is CASSDQGYEQYF. CDR3 DNA: TGTGCCAGTAGTGACCAGGGCTACGAGCAGTACTTC. Together with reference TRBV19 and TRBJ2-7, the CDR3 gives the full variable domain: DGGITQSPKYLFRKEGQNVTLSCEQNLNHDAMYWYRQDPGQGLRLIYYSQIVNDFQKGDIAEGYSVSREKKESFPLTVTSAQKNPTAFYLCASSDQGYEQYFGPGTRLTVT.

This clonotype was observed many times. V and J are TRBV19 and TRBJ2-7; 10 bases are a match to TRBD2. The J segment lost 3 bases and the V segment lost 3 bases, leaving 5 bases of the junction unmatched. Germline lookup yields CDR1 LNHDA and CDR2 SQIVND (reference sequence). The CDR3 runs to 15 residues. The CDR3 nucleotides are TGTGCCAGTAGTATTGGGCGGACTAGCGGCTACGAGCAGTACTTC. It encodes CASSIGRTSGYEQYF.

There are a few counts of this clonotype. The V and J genes are TRBV19 and TRBJ1-5, with TRBD1 as a possible D gene (5 bases). The CDR3 is made up of 13 amino acids. Germline V gene lookup returns CDR1 LNHDA and CDR2 SQIVND (reference sequence). Between the trimmed V and J ends, which lost 5 bases and 2 bases, there was a span of 7 bases. CDR3 in DNA: TGTGCCAGTAGTCGCAGGGGCAATCAGCCCCAGCATTTT. This translates into CASSRRGNQPQHF.

The table lists this clonotype with many counts. The chain couples TRBV30 to TRBJ1-2, with D possibly matching TRBD1 (5 bases). Germline-derived CDR1 and CDR2 are GTSNPN and SVGIG (reference sequence). Trimming stripped 0 bases from V and 8 bases from J, with 16 bases between. The CDR3 consists of 14 residues. In DNA, the CDR3 is TGTGCCTGGAGTGTACGGGAGGGACTGGGGGGCTACACCTTC. Residues: CAWSVREGLGGYTF.

This clonotype came up a few times. The J gene is TRBJ2-1, the V gene TRBV20-1; D is unresolved. The CDR3 contains 14 residues. Germline V gene lookup returns CDR1 DFQATT and CDR2 SNEGSKA (reference sequence). Trimming left V 4 bases short and J 5 bases short, with 15 bases between. This CDR3 is CSATEMFLDNEQFF. For the CDR3, the DNA is TGCAGTGCTACTGAGATGTTCTTGGACAATGAGCAGTTCTTC.

This clonotype was seen at least ten times. The chain employs TRBV19 and TRBJ1-1, with D possibly TRBD1 on 5 matching bases. The CDR3 spans 12 residues. Trimming took off 6 bases at V and 10 bases at J, with 15 bases between the two ends. Germline CDR1 LNHDA, CDR2 SQIVND (reference sequence). The CDR3: CASSLPGDGAFF. The CDR3 DNA is TGTGCCAGTAGCCTACCGGGGGACGGAGCTTTCTTT.

In its sample, this clonotype was seen many times. The V and J genes are TRBV28 and TRBJ2-3; 9 bases line up with TRBD2. V shed 5 bases, J shed 3 bases, and the junction held 9 bases outside the gene matches. In germline, CDR1 is MDHEN, CDR2 SYDVKM. This CDR3 spans 16 amino acids. CDR3 loop: CASSPYSGRGTDTQYF. Here the CDR3 DNA reads TGTGCCAGCAGTCCTTATAGCGGGAGAGGGACAGATACGCAGTATTTT.

The table lists this clonotype with many counts. This chain links TRBV28 with TRBJ1-1; 10 bases line up with TRBD1. Trimming took 3 bases from V and 6 from J; bases not matched to a gene: 19. The CDR3 length is 19 residues. Per the germline V gene, CDR1 is MDHEN and CDR2 is SYDVKM. CDR3 protein: CASSFPGTGVGDGGSEAFF. The DNA of the CDR3 is TGTGCCAGCAGTTTTCCCGGGACAGGGGTTGGGGACGGTGGGTCTGAAGCTTTCTTT.

Many counts were recorded for this clonotype. This chain links TRBV5-1 with TRBJ1-1; D is unclear. V was pared by 0 bases and J by 4 bases, with 10 bases between. The CDR3 covers 14 residues. In germline, CDR1 is SGHRS, CDR2 YFSETQ. Here the CDR3 reads CASSLAVGATEAFF. DNA for the CDR3: TGCGCCAGCAGCTTGGCAGTGGGCGCCACTGAAGCTTTCTTT.